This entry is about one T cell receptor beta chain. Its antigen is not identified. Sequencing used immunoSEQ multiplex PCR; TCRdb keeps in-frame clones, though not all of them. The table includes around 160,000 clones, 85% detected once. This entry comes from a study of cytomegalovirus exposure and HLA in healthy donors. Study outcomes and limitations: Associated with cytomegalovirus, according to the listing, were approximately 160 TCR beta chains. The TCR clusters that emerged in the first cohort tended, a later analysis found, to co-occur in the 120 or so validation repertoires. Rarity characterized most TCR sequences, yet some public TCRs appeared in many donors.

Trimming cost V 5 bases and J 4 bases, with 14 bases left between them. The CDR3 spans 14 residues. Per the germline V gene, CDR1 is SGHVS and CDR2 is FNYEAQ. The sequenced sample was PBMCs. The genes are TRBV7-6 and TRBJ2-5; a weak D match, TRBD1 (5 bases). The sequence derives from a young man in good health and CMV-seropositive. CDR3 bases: TGTGCCAGCAGCCCGAACCAAAGGGGAGAGACCCAGTACTTC. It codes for CASSPNQRGETQYF.